This T cell receptor (beta chain) was profiled in a study of T-cell reconstitution after alpha-beta-depleted transplantation in children. Many counts were recorded for this clonotype. Its target is unknown. The CDR3 extends over 14 amino acids. V was clipped by 5 bases and J by 4 bases, with 11 bases between them. Using unique molecular identifiers, the investigators prepared the TCRbeta library. A single record per CDR3 protein comes from TCRdb applying MiXCR to the PCR reads. Of roughly 670,000 distinct CDR3 sequences listed, less than 15% are singletons. General study results and limits: It was newly produced T cells that mostly accounted for T-cell counts and diversity one year after transplant. Expanded graft clones numbering several hundred reportedly gave rise to alpha-beta T cells about two months after transplant.

Sequences were derived from PBMCs, sampled before TCRalphabeta/CD19-depleted stem cell transplant. The chain joins TRBV12-3 or TRBV12-4 to TRBJ2-2; the D gene could be TRBD1 or TRBD2 (5 bases each). This clonotype was sampled from a girl aged 2-10 years with congenital amegakaryocytic thrombocytopenia, due to receive a stem cell transplant. CDR3 in amino acids: CASSPGTPTGELFF. The CDR3 coding sequence is TGTGCCAGCAGTCCCGGGACCCCCACCGGGGAGCTGTTTTTT.